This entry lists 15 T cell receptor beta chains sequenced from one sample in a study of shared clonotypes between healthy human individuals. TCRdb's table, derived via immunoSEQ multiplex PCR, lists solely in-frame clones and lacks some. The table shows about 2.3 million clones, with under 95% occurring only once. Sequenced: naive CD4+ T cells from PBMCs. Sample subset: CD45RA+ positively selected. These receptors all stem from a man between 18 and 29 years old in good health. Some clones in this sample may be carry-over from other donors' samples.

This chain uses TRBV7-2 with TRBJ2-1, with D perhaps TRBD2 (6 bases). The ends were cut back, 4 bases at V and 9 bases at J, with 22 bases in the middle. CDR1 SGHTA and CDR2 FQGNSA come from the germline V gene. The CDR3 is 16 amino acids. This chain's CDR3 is CASSSLSVGSGAEQFF. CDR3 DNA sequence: TGTGCCAGCAGCTCCCTTTCGGTCGGGAGCGGAGCTGAGCAGTTCTTC.

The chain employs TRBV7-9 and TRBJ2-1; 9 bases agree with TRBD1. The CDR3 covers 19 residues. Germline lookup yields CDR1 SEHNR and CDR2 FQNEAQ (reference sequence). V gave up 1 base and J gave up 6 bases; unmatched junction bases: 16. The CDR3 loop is CASSLVGPGQGAHLNEQFF. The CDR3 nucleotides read TGTGCCAGCAGCTTAGTCGGGCCGGGACAGGGTGCCCACCTCAATGAGCAGTTCTTC.

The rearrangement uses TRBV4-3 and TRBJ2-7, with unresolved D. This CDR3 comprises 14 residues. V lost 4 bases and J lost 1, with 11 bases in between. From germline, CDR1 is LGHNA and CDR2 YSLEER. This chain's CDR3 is CASSLSVGSYEQYF. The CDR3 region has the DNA TGCGCCAGCAGCCTAAGCGTCGGGTCCTACGAGCAGTACTTC.

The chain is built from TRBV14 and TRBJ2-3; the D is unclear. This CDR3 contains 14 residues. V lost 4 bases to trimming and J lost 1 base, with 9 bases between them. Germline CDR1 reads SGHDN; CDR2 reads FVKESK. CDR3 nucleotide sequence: TGTGCCAGCAGCCGACTGCTGGGCACAGATACGCAGTATTTT. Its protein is CASSRLLGTDTQYF.

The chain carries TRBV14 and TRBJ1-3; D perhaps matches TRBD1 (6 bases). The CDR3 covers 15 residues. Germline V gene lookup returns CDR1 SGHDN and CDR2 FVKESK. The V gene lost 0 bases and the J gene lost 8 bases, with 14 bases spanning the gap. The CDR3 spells CASSQEGAGWDTIYF. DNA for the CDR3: TGTGCCAGCAGCCAAGAGGGGGCCGGTTGGGACACCATATATTTT.

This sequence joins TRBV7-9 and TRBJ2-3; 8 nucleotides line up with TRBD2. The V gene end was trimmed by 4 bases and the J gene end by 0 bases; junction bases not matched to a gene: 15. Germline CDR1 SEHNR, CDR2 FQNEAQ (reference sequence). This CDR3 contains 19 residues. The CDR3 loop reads CASSSPLREGPASTDTQYF. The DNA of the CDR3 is TGTGCCAGCAGCTCCCCCCTCCGGGAGGGCCCCGCTAGCACAGATACGCAGTATTTT.

The chain's CDR3 is CASSHNSRATEAFF. CDR3 sequence (DNA): TGTGCCAGCAGTCATAATAGTAGGGCGACTGAAGCTTTCTTT. The V gene is TRBV13, the J gene TRBJ1-1; D is unresolved. Germline CDR1 is PRHDT and CDR2 is FYEKMQ (reference sequence). The CDR3 is 14 amino acids. V was shortened by 6 bases and J by 5 bases, with 16 bases between the two germline ends.

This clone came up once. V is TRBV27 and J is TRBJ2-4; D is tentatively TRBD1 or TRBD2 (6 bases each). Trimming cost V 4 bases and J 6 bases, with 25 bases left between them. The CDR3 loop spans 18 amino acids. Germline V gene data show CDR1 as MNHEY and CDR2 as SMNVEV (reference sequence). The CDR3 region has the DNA TGTGCCAGCAGTTCCCGGGGGTGGGGGGCCCGGTTCGGAAACATTCAGTACTTC. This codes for CASSSRGWGARFGNIQYF.

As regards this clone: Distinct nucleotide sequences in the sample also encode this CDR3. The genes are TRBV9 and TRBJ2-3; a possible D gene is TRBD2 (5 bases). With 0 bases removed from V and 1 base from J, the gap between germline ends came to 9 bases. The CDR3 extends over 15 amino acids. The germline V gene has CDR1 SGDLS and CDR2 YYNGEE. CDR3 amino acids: CASSVASGRTDTQYF. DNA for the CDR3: TGTGCCAGCAGCGTAGCGAGCGGCCGCACAGATACGCAGTATTTT.

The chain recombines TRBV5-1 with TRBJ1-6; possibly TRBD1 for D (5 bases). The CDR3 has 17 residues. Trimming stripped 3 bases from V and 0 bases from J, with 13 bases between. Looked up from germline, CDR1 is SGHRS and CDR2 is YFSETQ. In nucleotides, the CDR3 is TGCGCCAGCAGCTGGGGCCCGGAGAGCTCCTATAATTCACCCCTCCACTTT. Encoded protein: CASSWGPESSYNSPLHF.

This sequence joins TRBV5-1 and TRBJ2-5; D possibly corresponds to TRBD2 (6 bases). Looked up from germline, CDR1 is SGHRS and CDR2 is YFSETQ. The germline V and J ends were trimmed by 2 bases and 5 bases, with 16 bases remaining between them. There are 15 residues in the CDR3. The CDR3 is CASSLGTTSGETQYF. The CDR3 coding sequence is TGCGCCAGCAGCTTAGGGACGACTAGTGGGGAGACCCAGTACTTC.

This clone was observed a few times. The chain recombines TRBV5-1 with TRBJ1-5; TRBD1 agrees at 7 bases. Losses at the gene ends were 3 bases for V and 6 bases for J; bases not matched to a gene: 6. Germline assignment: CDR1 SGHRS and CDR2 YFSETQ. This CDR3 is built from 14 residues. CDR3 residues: CASSYRQGSQPQHF. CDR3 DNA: TGCGCCAGCAGCTACCGACAGGGCAGTCAGCCCCAGCATTTT.

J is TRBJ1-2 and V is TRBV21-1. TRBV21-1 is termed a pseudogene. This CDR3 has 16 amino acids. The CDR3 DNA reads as TGTGCCAGCAGCAAAGGGACTGGGCATACGCCTTTCGGCTACACCTTC. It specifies CASSKGTGHTPFGYTF.

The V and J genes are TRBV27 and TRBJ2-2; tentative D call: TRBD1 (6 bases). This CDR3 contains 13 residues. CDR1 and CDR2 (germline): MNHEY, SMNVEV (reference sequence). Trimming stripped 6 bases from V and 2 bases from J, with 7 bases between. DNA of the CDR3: TGTGCCAGCAGGGACAGCAACACCGGGGAGCTGTTTTTT. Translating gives CASRDSNTGELFF.

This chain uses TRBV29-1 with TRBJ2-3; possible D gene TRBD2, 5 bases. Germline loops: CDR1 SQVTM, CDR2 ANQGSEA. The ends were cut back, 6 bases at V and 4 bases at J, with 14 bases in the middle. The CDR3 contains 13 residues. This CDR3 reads CSVGTRVADTQYF. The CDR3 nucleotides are TGCAGCGTAGGCACGAGGGTGGCAGATACGCAGTATTTT.